This T cell receptor (beta chain) was observed in a study of cytomegalovirus exposure and HLA in healthy donors. The PCR made use of 60 Vbeta and 13 Jbeta primers. Sequencing used immunoSEQ multiplex PCR; TCRdb keeps in-frame clones, though not all of them. This table holds approximately 150,000 clones, 60% to 80% found once. Germline CDR1 is GTSNPN and CDR2 is SVGIG (reference sequence). With 4 bases removed from V and 1 base from J, the gap between germline ends came to 10 bases. The CDR3 totals 13 residues. This clone was detected a few times. Sequenced input: PBMCs. The V call is TRBV30, the J call TRBJ1-1; D is perhaps TRBD1 (6 bases). This receptor was taken from a woman aged 25-40 years in good health and CMV-seronegative. CDR3 sequence: CAWTSGENTEAFF. In nucleotides, the CDR3 is TGTGCCTGGACCTCAGGGGAGAACACTGAAGCTTTCTTT. The complete variable domain, with remaining parts taken from reference TRBV30 and TRBJ1-1, reads SQTIHQWPATLVQPVGSPLSLECTVEGTSNPNLYWYRQAAGRGLQLLFYSVGIGQISSEVPQNLSASRPQDRQFILSSKKLLLSDSGFYLCAWTSGENTEAFFGQGTRLTVV.